This T cell receptor (beta chain) was sequenced during a study of response to subunit inactivated influenza vaccine. Study-level findings and limits: The authors offered the suggestion that each seasonal influenza vaccination recruits few new T cells.

TCRdb reprocessed the RT-PCR reads via MiXCR and lists one record per CDR3 protein. The sample has hundreds of thousands of distinct CDR3 sequences, less than 25% seen once. In its sample, this clonotype was seen a few times. Its antigen is as yet unknown. Losses at the gene ends were 0 bases for V and 7 bases for J; bases not matched to a gene: 5. This CDR3 region has 16 residues. Germline assignment: CDR1 SGHRS and CDR2 YFSETQ. Sequences were derived from PBMCs from blood, sampled less than 22 months after vaccination. The rearrangement joins TRBV5-1 to TRBJ1-5, with 12 bases matching TRBD1. The sequence came from a man in his fifties or sixties who received an inactivated influenza vaccine. CDR3 sequence: CASSLAGTGGGQPQHF. CDR3 nucleotides: TGCGCCAGCAGCTTGGCAGGGACAGGGGGCGGACAGCCCCAGCATTTT. Drawing the rest from reference TRBV5-1 and TRBJ1-5, the complete variable domain is KAGVTQTPRYLIKTRGQQVTLSCSPISGHRSVSWYQQTPGQGLQFLFEYFSETQRNKGNFPGRFSGRQFSNSRSEMNVSTLELGDSALYLCASSLAGTGGGQPQHFGDGTRLSIL.